This T cell receptor beta chain comes out of a study of PD-1 blockade in classical Hodgkin lymphoma. Comment on this clone: No antigen is known for it.

Findings and limits, study-wide: Relapsed/refractory patients reportedly had lower baseline diversity than newly diagnosed patients.

Germline assignment: CDR1 DFQATT and CDR2 SNEGSKA (reference sequence). The CDR3 is 11 amino acids. As for time point: cycle 4 day 1 (C4D1), after less than 7 weeks of nivolumab. Every patient was affected by relapse after autologous stem cell transplantation, while exposure to brentuximab vedotin was not uniform. The study purified CD4+ T cells from thawed PBMCs using magnetic negative selection. Sequenced by immunoSEQ multiplex PCR; TCRdb stores in-frame clones only, minus some. The sample has roughly 29,000 clones; around 85% are singletons. The sequence came from a human donor with classical Hodgkin lymphoma. The rearrangement joins TRBV20-1 to TRBJ1-1; a possible D gene is TRBD1 (6 bases). The sample here was CD4+ T cells from blood, taken before the fourth cycle of nivolumab. The chain's CDR3 is CGGTLNTEAFF. The CDR3 nucleotides read TGCGGGGGGACACTGAACACTGAAGCTTTCTTT.